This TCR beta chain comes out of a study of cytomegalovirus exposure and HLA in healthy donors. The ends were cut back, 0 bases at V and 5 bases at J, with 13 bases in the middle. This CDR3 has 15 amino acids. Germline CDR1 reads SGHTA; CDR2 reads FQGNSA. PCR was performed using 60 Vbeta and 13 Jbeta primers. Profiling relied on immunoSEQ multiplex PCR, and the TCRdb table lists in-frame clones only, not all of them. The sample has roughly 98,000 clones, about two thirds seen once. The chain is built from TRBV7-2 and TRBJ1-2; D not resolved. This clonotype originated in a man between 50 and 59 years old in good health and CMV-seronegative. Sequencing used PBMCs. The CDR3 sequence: CASSLARRSTYGYTF. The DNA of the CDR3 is TGTGCCAGCAGCTTAGCGCGGAGGTCAACATATGGCTACACCTTC.